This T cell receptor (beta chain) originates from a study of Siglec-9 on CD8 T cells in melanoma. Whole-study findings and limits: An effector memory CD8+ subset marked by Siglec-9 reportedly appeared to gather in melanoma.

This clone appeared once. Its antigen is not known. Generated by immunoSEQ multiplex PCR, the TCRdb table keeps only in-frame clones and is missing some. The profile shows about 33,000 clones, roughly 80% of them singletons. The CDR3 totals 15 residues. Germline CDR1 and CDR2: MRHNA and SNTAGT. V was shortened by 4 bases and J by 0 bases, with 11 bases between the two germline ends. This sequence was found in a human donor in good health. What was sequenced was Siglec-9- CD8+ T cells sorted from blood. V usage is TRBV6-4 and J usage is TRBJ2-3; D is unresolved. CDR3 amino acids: CASSATTGSTDTQYF. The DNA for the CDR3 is TGTGCCAGCAGTGCCACGACCGGTAGCACAGATACGCAGTATTTT.